The 27 T cell receptor beta chains below were found in one sample sequenced in a study of shared clonotypes between healthy human individuals. The method was immunoSEQ multiplex PCR; TCRdb's version includes in-frame clones alone and lacks a portion of them. The sample shows under 1,100,000 clones, around 76% of them seen only once. Sample: memory CD4+ T cells sorted from blood. Subset indicated: CD45RA-negative fraction. The receptors stem from a man younger than 35 in good health.

This chain connects TRBV5-8 to TRBJ1-1, with D possibly matching TRBD1 (6 bases). The germline gives CDR1 SGHTS, CDR2 YDEGEE. The CDR3 covers 15 residues. Trimming shortened V by 2 bases and J by 3 bases, and 14 bases separated the two germline ends. Here the CDR3 reads CASSLGQRKDTEAFF. CDR3 sequence (DNA): TGTGCCAGCAGCTTAGGACAGAGAAAAGACACTGAAGCTTTCTTT.

The chain combines TRBV10-3 with TRBJ2-5; 10 positions match TRBD1. The CDR3 is made up of 13 amino acids. Germline CDR1 ENHRY, CDR2 SYGVKD. Losses at the gene ends were 6 bases for V and 2 bases for J; bases not matched to a gene: 0. The CDR3 spells CAIRGQGQETQYF. CDR3 nucleotides: TGTGCCATCAGGGGACAGGGGCAAGAGACCCAGTACTTC.

The chain recombines TRBV18 with TRBJ1-1; D gene ambiguous. Germline lookup yields CDR1 KGHSH and CDR2 LQKENI. V lost 0 bases and J lost 0, with 8 bases in between. The CDR3 has 15 amino acids. CDR3 in amino acids: CASSPPVSMNTEAFF. The CDR3 DNA is TGTGCCAGCTCACCACCTGTTTCCATGAACACTGAAGCTTTCTTT.

This clone was seen just once. The chain uses TRBV5-1 and TRBJ1-6, with D maybe TRBD1 (6 bases). The germline V and J ends were trimmed by 4 bases and 7 bases, with 12 bases remaining between them. The germline CDR1 and CDR2 sequences are SGHRS and YFSETQ. The CDR3 consists of 14 residues. CDR3 DNA sequence: TGCGCCAGCAGCGGAGGACAGATCAATTCACCCCTCCACTTT. Its translation: CASSGGQINSPLHF.

As to this clone: In the same sample, other DNA sequences code for this CDR3. V usage is TRBV5-6 and J usage is TRBJ2-1; D possibly corresponds to TRBD1 (5 bases). Per germline, CDR1 SGHDT and CDR2 YYEEEE. The CDR3 is 15 amino acids. V shed 2 bases and J shed 0 bases, with 9 bases lying between them. The CDR3 DNA reads TGTGCCAGCAGCTTCGGGCAGGGCTCCTACAATGAGCAGTTCTTC. Amino acid sequence: CASSFGQGSYNEQFF.

This chain links TRBV6-5 with TRBJ2-7; no firm D call. This CDR3 is built from 13 residues. Trimming took off 2 bases at V and 7 bases at J, with 12 bases between the two ends. Germline V lookup: CDR1 MNHEY, CDR2 SVGAGI. The CDR3 sequence is CASSYPVALEQYF. The CDR3 nucleotides are TGTGCCAGCAGTTACCCCGTAGCTCTGGAGCAGTACTTC.

The chain carries TRBV4-3 and TRBJ1-2; a possible D gene is TRBD1 (6 bases). The CDR3 is 15 amino acids. V lost 2 bases, J lost 4 bases, and 14 bases lay in between. Germline lookup yields CDR1 LGHNA and CDR2 YSLEER. CDR3 bases: TGCGCCAGCAGCCAATTTGGTCAGGGGAGCTATGGCTACACCTTC. It translates to CASSQFGQGSYGYTF.

The chain uses TRBV6-5 and TRBJ2-7; 7 bases are a match to TRBD1. J lost 0 bases, V lost 2 bases, and 4 bases had no gene match. The CDR3 has 15 residues. Germline lookup yields CDR1 MNHEY and CDR2 SVGAGI. CDR3 residues: CASSYATGSSYEQYF. Written as DNA, the CDR3 is TGTGCCAGCAGTTACGCGACAGGGAGCTCCTACGAGCAGTACTTC.

The V gene is TRBV18, the J gene TRBJ2-2; D remains unclear. V shed 3 bases and J shed 6 bases, with 11 bases lying between them. Germline V gene lookup returns CDR1 KGHSH and CDR2 LQKENI. This CDR3 contains 14 residues. The CDR3 nucleotides read TGTGCCAGCTCACCTTCATTCCAGGCCGGGGAGCTGTTTTTT. Encoded protein: CASSPSFQAGELFF.

The chain combines TRBV20-1 with TRBJ2-2; D gene ambiguous. V lost 6 bases and J lost 4, with 6 bases in between. CDR3 length equals 11 residues. Germline CDR1 DFQATT, CDR2 SNEGSKA (reference sequence). The CDR3 protein is CSAEPTGELFF. The CDR3 DNA sequence: TGCAGTGCAGAGCCCACCGGGGAGCTGTTTTTT.

The genes are TRBV2 and TRBJ2-5, with D tentatively TRBD1 (5 bases). The V gene's germline CDR1 is SNHLY and CDR2 FYNNEI. V was clipped by 7 bases and J by 5 bases, with 14 bases between them. The CDR3 spans 13 residues. CDR3 residues: CASTLNPGETQYF. CDR3 sequence (DNA): TGTGCCAGCACACTTAACCCAGGGGAGACCCAGTACTTC.

This clone has just one count. Other DNA sequences in the same sample also yield this CDR3. The chain couples TRBV7-2 to TRBJ2-7, with TRBD1 matching 8 bases. Germline V CDR1 and CDR2: SGHTA, FQGNSA. V was pared by 5 bases and J by 2 bases, with 5 bases of the junction left unmatched. The length of the CDR3 is 14 residues. This CDR3 is CASSPQGGPYEQYF. The CDR3 bases are TGTGCCAGCAGCCCACAGGGGGGACCCTACGAGCAGTACTTC.

V gene TRBV7-9 combines with J gene TRBJ2-1; 14 bases map to TRBD2. Germline V gene lookup returns CDR1 SEHNR and CDR2 FQNEAQ (reference sequence). The CDR3 totals 16 residues. With V trimmed by 6 bases and J by 2 bases, 3 bases remained unmatched. CDR3 DNA: TGTGCCAGCAGGCCGACTAGCGGGGGGGCCTACAATGAGCAGTTCTTC. Amino acids: CASRPTSGGAYNEQFF.

The chain employs TRBV6-6 and TRBJ2-7, with TRBD2 matching 7 bases. The length of the CDR3 is 13 residues. V was pared by 6 bases and J by 0 bases, with 2 bases of the junction left unmatched. Germline CDR1 and CDR2: MNHNY and SVGAGI (reference sequence). CDR3 DNA sequence: TGTGCCAGCAGGGAGCGGGACTCCTACGAGCAGTACTTC. This sequence encodes CASRERDSYEQYF.

This chain connects TRBV25-1 to TRBJ2-1, with D maybe TRBD1 (6 bases). Germline CDR1 MGHDK, CDR2 SYGVNS. The CDR3 totals 14 residues. Trimming shortened V by 4 bases and J by 7 bases, and 14 bases separated the two germline ends. The CDR3 DNA follows: TGTGCCAGCAGTGTGAACAGGGTCCCGAATGAGCAGTTCTTC. Residues: CASSVNRVPNEQFF.

The chain links TRBV6-1 to TRBJ1-5; D remains unclear. Germline values: CDR1 MNHNS, CDR2 SASEGT. The V gene lost 1 base and the J gene lost 0 bases, with 7 bases spanning the gap. The CDR3 is made up of 15 amino acids. The CDR3 spells CASSEVGLSNQPQHF. The CDR3 nucleotides read TGTGCCAGCAGTGAAGTAGGCCTTAGCAATCAGCCCCAGCATTTT.

CDR3 region: CASSPGQLLTYEQYF. The CDR3 nucleotides are TGTGCCAGCAGTCCGGGACAGCTACTAACCTACGAGCAGTACTTC. The rearrangement uses TRBV7-2 and TRBJ2-7; 7 positions agree with TRBD1. This CDR3 has 15 amino acids. V gave up 6 bases and J gave up 2 bases; unmatched junction bases: 10. The germline gives CDR1 SGHTA, CDR2 FQGNSA.

The chain has TRBV14 and TRBJ2-1; D might be TRBD1 (6 bases). Germline CDR1 and CDR2: SGHDN and FVKESK. The V gene lost 1 base and the J gene lost 6 bases, with 7 bases spanning the gap. The CDR3 runs 13 residues. The CDR3, as DNA: TGTGCCAGCAGCCAAGGGGGGCGCAATGAGCAGTTCTTC. Translating gives CASSQGGRNEQFF. Full variable domain (outside the CDR3, taken from reference TRBV14 and TRBJ2-1): EAGVTQFPSHSVIEKGQTVTLRCDPISGHDNLYWYRRVMGKEIKFLLHFVKESKQDESGMPNNRFLAERTGGTYSTLKVQPAELEDSGVYFCASSQGGRNEQFFGPGTRLTVL.

The J gene is TRBJ2-7, the V gene TRBV29-1; 11 positions agree with TRBD2. The CDR3 covers 14 residues. Germline lookup yields CDR1 SQVTM and CDR2 ANQGSEA. Trimming removed 3 bases from V and 2 bases from J; junction bases left unmatched: 3. The CDR3 sequence: CSVETSGITYEQYF. As DNA, the CDR3 is TGCAGCGTTGAGACTAGCGGGATTACCTACGAGCAGTACTTC.

The chain recombines TRBV28 with TRBJ2-3; D call uncertain. The CDR3 has 12 amino acids. CDR1 is MDHEN and CDR2 is SYDVKM in the germline V gene. Deletions cut 4 bases from V and 3 bases from J, with 5 bases between. This chain's CDR3 is CASSSVTDTQYF. CDR3 sequence (DNA): TGTGCCAGCAGTTCCGTGACAGATACGCAGTATTTT.

The rearrangement uses TRBV5-8 and TRBJ1-1; a possible D gene is TRBD1 (5 bases). The length of the CDR3 is 16 residues. The ends were cut back, 0 bases at V and 2 bases at J, with 14 bases in the middle. Germline CDR1 and CDR2: SGHTS and YDEGEE. CDR3: CASSLDGAGANTEAFF. The CDR3 DNA is TGTGCCAGCAGCTTGGATGGGGCAGGAGCTAACACTGAAGCTTTCTTT. The full variable domain, its missing parts supplied by reference TRBV5-8 and TRBJ1-1, is EAGVTQSPTHLIKTRGQQATLRCSPISGHTSVYWYQQALGLGLQFLLWYDEGEERNRGNFPPRFSGRQFPNYSSELNVNALELEDSALYLCASSLDGAGANTEAFFGQGTRLTVV.

This chain joins TRBV19 and TRBJ2-2; 8 nucleotides match TRBD1. V lost 8 bases and J lost 7; bases outside the gene matches: 9. The CDR3 extends over 14 amino acids. The germline CDR1 and CDR2 sequences are LNHDA and SQIVND (reference sequence). The CDR3 DNA reads TGTGCCAGTCGATGGGACAGGCTTAACGGGGAGCTGTTTTTT. Its protein product is CASRWDRLNGELFF.

A note on this clone: The same CDR3 arises from other DNA sequences in this sample as well. The rearrangement uses TRBV19 and TRBJ1-3, with D maybe TRBD1 (5 bases). This CDR3 region has 14 residues. V was cut by 4 bases and J by 0 bases, with 7 bases left in between. The germline CDR1 and CDR2 sequences are LNHDA and SQIVND (reference sequence). In DNA form, the CDR3 reads TGTGCCAGTAGTAGTGACAGCTCTGGAAACACCATATATTTT. It specifies CASSSDSSGNTIYF.

This clone appeared once. The chain combines TRBV14 with TRBJ2-4; D is undetermined. The CDR3 is 11 amino acids. Germline V lookup: CDR1 SGHDN, CDR2 FVKESK. The V end lost 4 bases, the J end lost 7 bases, and 5 bases lay between the germline ends. The CDR3 loop reads CASSLSNIQYF. For the CDR3, the DNA is TGTGCCAGCAGCCTTTCCAACATTCAGTACTTC. Filled out from reference TRBV14 and TRBJ2-4, the complete variable domain reads EAGVTQFPSHSVIEKGQTVTLRCDPISGHDNLYWYRRVMGKEIKFLLHFVKESKQDESGMPNNRFLAERTGGTYSTLKVQPAELEDSGVYFCASSLSNIQYFGAGTRLSVL.

This clone was detected only once. One junction end disagrees with the germline gene, perhaps due to a read error. V gene TRBV7-7 combines with J gene TRBJ2-3; no definite D call. The germline V gene encodes CDR1 SSHAT and CDR2 FNYEAQ (reference sequence). The CDR3 has 12 residues. The CDR3 spells CASSSGTDTQYF. Here the CDR3 DNA reads TGTGCTAGCAGCTCGGGCACAGATACGCAGTATTTT.

The CDR3 sequence is CASSNTPGGFEKLFF. The CDR3 DNA sequence: TGTGCCAGCAGCAACACGCCAGGGGGCTTTGAAAAACTGTTTTTT. The chain uses TRBV5-6 and TRBJ1-4; 8 bases match TRBD1. Germline V lookup: CDR1 SGHDT, CDR2 YYEEEE. J lost 7 bases, V lost 4 bases, and 9 bases had no gene match. The CDR3 consists of 15 residues.

This clone showed up just once. The chain combines TRBV29-1 with TRBJ1-2; 9 bases match TRBD1. The CDR3 totals 15 residues. J lost 4 bases, V lost 6 bases, and 12 bases had no gene match. Germline CDR1 is SQVTM and CDR2 is ANQGSEA. In DNA form, the CDR3 reads TGCAGCGTCCTTGGGTTAGACAGGGGGACCTATGGCTACACCTTC. It translates to CSVLGLDRGTYGYTF.